This record covers a single T cell receptor (beta chain). Its target is unknown. The sample belongs to a study of early T cells in non-severe SARS-CoV-2 infection. The wider study: Sequencing was performed on bulk RNA from unsorted whole blood, leaving chains unpaired.

Study-wide results and limits: A preference for anti-spike CD8 responses marked VDJdb matching, which missed private and CD4 specificities.

The V end was cut by 1 base, the J end by 4 bases, with 13 bases between. The CDR3 runs 15 residues. Germline V CDR1 and CDR2: LGHDT, YNNKEL (reference sequence). Unique molecular identifiers tagged individual cDNA molecules. MiXCR, applied by TCRdb to the 5' RACE reads, yields one record per CDR3 protein. Seen here are over 70,000 distinct CDR3 sequences, roughly an eighth observed once, and the top ten hold roughly 6.4%. The source of this sequence is an adult who was a healthcare worker with PCR-confirmed SARS-CoV-2 infection or an uninfected control (not recorded which). The sequenced sample was whole blood. The V gene is TRBV3-1, the J gene TRBJ1-2; D may be TRBD1 (6 bases). CDR3 in amino acids: CASSQGGGVGYGYTF. The CDR3 nucleotides read TGTGCCAGCAGCCAAGGGGGGGGCGTTGGCTATGGCTACACCTTC.